This TCR beta chain stems from a study of blood T cell repertoires in COVID-19. Study-level background: Nucleic acid was either cDNA or gDNA, and it came from T cells, B-cell-depleted T cells, or PBMCs.

Sequencing was performed with immunoSEQ multiplex PCR; in TCRdb, only in-frame clones are kept and a portion is missing. The sample carries some 170,000 clones, approximately 88% recorded once. The CDR3 spans 13 residues. Germline-derived CDR1 and CDR2 are MNHEY and SVGAGI. The J segment lost 6 bases and the V segment lost 8 bases, leaving 7 bases of the junction unmatched. The sequence was obtained from a woman aged 45-65 years with acute or convalescent COVID-19. This rearrangement joins TRBV6-5 to TRBJ1-2; 9 bases match TRBD1. The sample was peripheral blood. CDR3 nucleotides: TGTGCCAGCCACCGGGACAGGGAAGATGGCTACACCTTC. It is translated as CASHRDREDGYTF.